The clone carrying this T cell receptor (beta chain) was counted between two and nine times. Its cognate antigen is unknown. The data were obtained in a study of beta chain features in type 1 diabetes. Via CD45RO/CCR7/CD25/CD127/CD95/CD27, cells of the CD4+ naive, central memory, regulatory and stem cell-like memory subsets were sorted. V shed 1 base and J shed 7 bases, with 6 bases lying between them. The germline CDR1 and CDR2 sequences are SGHAT and FQNNGV. CDR3 length: 12 amino acids. Findings and caveats of the study: Patients showed naive, central memory and Treg TCRB repertoires that appeared more similar than those of healthy donors.

Expressed TCRB transcripts were sequenced because the entire RNA isolate underwent reverse transcription. Method: immunoSEQ multiplex PCR; TCRdb's copy keeps in-frame clones and lacks some. The table includes around 330,000 clones, approximately 11% detected once. What was sequenced was naive CD4+ T cells from blood. The origin of this receptor is a woman aged 30 to 39 in good health. This rearrangement joins TRBV11-2 to TRBJ2-3; tentatively, D is TRBD1 (5 bases). The CDR3 DNA follows: TGTGCCAGCAGCTTAGCGGACAATACGCAGTATTTT. Residues: CASSLADNTQYF.